This T cell receptor beta chain comes out of a study of glioma-infiltrating T cells listed by TCRdb under 2016. Study-level background: Glioma tissue, non-neoplastic brain tissue and matched peripheral blood mononuclear cells were used as sources from which TCR alpha- and beta-chain repertoires were sequenced. To gauge divergence between tissue and blood T-cell populations, every tissue-infiltrating repertoire was compared against the peripheral blood repertoire from the same patient. The paired cohort was made up of three low-grade glioma patients, about 8 primary glioblastoma patients and three non-glioma patients who contributed non-neoplastic brain tissue.

CDR1 and CDR2 are drawn from the germline V gene (reference sequence): SGHNT, YYREEE. Unmatched junction bases come to 7, with V trimmed by 3 bases and J by 6 bases. Counted from cysteine to phenylalanine, this CDR3 has 14 amino acids. The retained sequence is limited to the CDR3, 42 bases, with the frame set at the first base. As to this clonotype: Its antigen is not yet known. No base quality values were provided; no much bigger clone lies one nucleotide off.

The iRepertoire nested amplicon-rescue multiplex PCR (arm-PCR) platform was used to amplify TCR alpha and beta CDR3 regions from RNA. For one-step reverse transcription and amplification, about 85-450 ng of tissue mRNA or PBMC total RNA was used as input. Following bead purification, Illumina adapters were added by a secondary multiplex PCR, and the libraries were gel-purified between 200 and 400 bp. The libraries contained internal 6-nucleotide barcodes that were used for demultiplexing. Libraries were sequenced on an Illumina MiSeq with 2x220 or 2x250 nucleotide paired-end reads. The original methods were these. Paired reads were merged using FLASH 1.2.11 and aligned with BWA-MEM to the GRCh37 human genome, and TRA and TRB reads were then extracted. For V and J assignment, an IMGT-derived reference of cassette sequences and CDR3 motifs that included pseudogenes was used. Reads were translated in three frames, and productive CDR3s were defined as those with a C...FGXG motif and no stop codons. Unique combinations of V-J cassette pair and CDR3 amino acid sequence were defined as clonotypes. Reads were filtered by Hamming distance, thresholded by each sample's sequence error rate in mapped regions. TCRdb reran the public reads through fastp at Q25 and MiXCR, keeping productive beta chains. CDR3 protein duplicates are merged, each entry listing the most common genes and DNA. The V and J calls here are based on TCRdb, not the publication. For this sample there are around 90,000 distinct CDR3 sequences; around 37% appear just once. The ten largest clonotypes hold 35% to 40% of the sample.

Results the study describes overall, beyond this receptor: VJ-independent divergence between tissue and blood was below expectation in non-neoplastic patients but above expectation in all gliomas, especially low-grade gliomas. Very few CDR3 sequences were shared between tissue and blood, attributed to high CDR3 diversity and limited sampling. The group comparisons were based on small numbers of patients: three non-neoplastic, three low-grade glioma and roughly eight glioblastoma patients.

Here the chain combines TRBV5-4 and TRBJ2-7, and 9 bases in between align with TRBD2. Sequencing used glioma tissue, nonneoplastic brain tissue, or PBMCs (not recorded which). The sequence derives from a human donor with low-grade glioma or glioblastoma, undergoing nonglioma brain surgery, or in good health (not recorded which). The CDR3 protein is CASSSPSGTGEQYF. Read as DNA, the sequence is TGTGCCAGCAGCTCCCCTAGCGGGACCGGCGAGCAGTACTTC.